Listed here are 23 T cell receptor beta chains from one sample, sequenced in a study of CD8+CD57+ T cells in acquired aplastic anemia. For sequencing, patients were chosen who had shown expansion of CD8+CD57+ cells by flow cytometry. Genomic DNA, the template, was used for profiling of the TCR beta VDJ and CDR3. MiXCR was run by TCRdb on the reads, yielding one entry per CDR3 protein. The table shows 150,000 to 180,000 distinct CDR3 sequences, with roughly 54% occurring only once. Material: sorted CD4+, CD8+, or CD8+CD57+ T cells (not recorded which) from PBMCs. These TCRs come from a human donor with aplastic anemia.

The V and J genes are TRBV15 and TRBJ2-1; 9 nucleotides line up with TRBD2. The CDR3 runs to 15 residues. Germline values: CDR1 LNHNV, CDR2 YYDKDF (reference sequence). The V and J ends lost 0 bases and 8 bases, in that order; junction bases with no gene match: 5. The CDR3 loop reads CATSREASGVHEQFF. Here the CDR3 DNA reads TGTGCCACCAGCAGAGAGGCTAGCGGGGTTCATGAGCAGTTCTTC.

This clonotype was counted ten times or more. The V call is TRBV7-3, the J call TRBJ2-3, with 7 bases that match TRBD2. The germline CDR1 and CDR2 sequences are SGHTA and FQGTGA. With V trimmed by 2 bases and J by 4 bases, 9 bases remained unmatched. The CDR3 contains 16 residues. CDR3 DNA sequence: TGTGCCAGCAGCTTATATGGGGGGGGATTGGCAGATACGCAGTATTTT. Translating gives CASSLYGGGLADTQYF.

The rearrangement uses TRBV4-3 and TRBJ1-3, with D perhaps TRBD1 (6 bases). Germline V gene data show CDR1 as LGHNA and CDR2 as YSLEER. This CDR3 has 16 residues. V lost 3 bases to trimming and J lost 2 bases, with 14 bases between them. The CDR3 DNA reads TGCGCCAGCAGCCATCCAGGGGACGATCCTGGAAACACCATATATTTT. This codes for CASSHPGDDPGNTIYF.

Concerning this clonotype itself: A much larger clone lies a single base off, so this may be a read error. The V gene is TRBV11-1, the J gene TRBJ2-6, with D perhaps TRBD1 (6 bases). Looked up from germline, CDR1 is SGHAT and CDR2 is FQDESV (reference sequence). The CDR3 length is 18 residues. V dropped 3 bases and J dropped 3 bases, with 18 bases sitting between them. This CDR3 reads CASSFLWTEKFGANVLTF. Here the CDR3 DNA reads TGTGCCAGCAGCTTTCTCTGGACAGAGAAGTTTGGGGCCAACGTCCTGACTTTC.

In this sample, this clonotype turned up a few times. V gene TRBV30 combines with J gene TRBJ1-3; 10 bases align to TRBD1. The V segment lost 1 base and the J segment 2 bases; nucleotides outside the gene matches: 2. Germline-derived CDR1 and CDR2 are GTSNPN and SVGIG (reference sequence). The CDR3 runs 15 residues. The DNA for the CDR3 is TGTGCCTGGAGTGCGGACAGGGGGACTGGAAACACCATATATTTT. As protein: CAWSADRGTGNTIYF.

Many counts were recorded for this clonotype. J is TRBJ2-1 and V is TRBV14, with 9 bases matching TRBD1. Germline V gives CDR1 SGHDN, CDR2 FVKESK. J gave up 9 bases and V 5 bases, and 5 bases lay outside the gene matches. The CDR3 covers 13 residues. The CDR3 region is CASSVDRGVEQFF. The CDR3 nucleotides are TGTGCCAGCAGCGTGGACAGGGGTGTTGAGCAGTTCTTC. The whole variable domain, remainder taken from reference TRBV14 and TRBJ2-1, is EAGVTQFPSHSVIEKGQTVTLRCDPISGHDNLYWYRRVMGKEIKFLLHFVKESKQDESGMPNNRFLAERTGGTYSTLKVQPAELEDSGVYFCASSVDRGVEQFFGPGTRLTVL.

This clonotype was counted at least ten times. This chain links TRBV12-3 or TRBV12-4 with TRBJ1-3; D not resolved. This CDR3 has 14 amino acids. Trimming removed 1 base at V and 3 bases at J, with 7 bases between. CDR3 nucleotides: TGTGCCAGCAGTTTAGAGGGTTTTGGAAACACCATATATTTT. Amino acid sequence: CASSLEGFGNTIYF.

The chain is built from TRBV24-1 and TRBJ2-7; D is unclear. The CDR3 extends over 15 amino acids. Trimming removed 4 bases at V and 13 bases at J, with 25 bases between. Germline V CDR1 and CDR2: KGHDR, SFDVKD. CDR3 bases: TGTGCCACCAGTGAGGTTGGAATTGGTCCAATCAGTTTCTACTTC. Encoded protein: CATSEVGIGPISFYF.

This clonotype was detected a few times. The chain combines TRBV6-1 with TRBJ2-1; the match to TRBD2 covers 15 bases. J gave up 10 bases and V 6 bases, and 10 bases lay outside the gene matches. This CDR3 contains 16 residues. Germline values: CDR1 MNHNS, CDR2 SASEGT. CDR3 in amino acids: CASSHPAGLAGGEQFF. CDR3 in DNA: TGTGCCAGCAGCCATCCGGCCGGACTAGCGGGGGGGGAGCAGTTCTTC.

This clonotype was recorded many times. The V call is TRBV4-1, the J call TRBJ1-1; 9 positions agree with TRBD1. J lost 1 base, V lost 4 bases, and 7 bases had no gene match. Per the germline V gene, CDR1 is MGHRA and CDR2 is YSYEKL. This CDR3 is 16 amino acids long. CDR3 sequence (DNA): TGCGCCAGCAGCCTTCGGGACAGGGTAGCGAACACTGAAGCTTTCTTT. Residues: CASSLRDRVANTEAFF.

The CDR3 is CASSSSSLVPLGEQYF. The CDR3 DNA reads TGTGCCAGCAGTTCTAGCAGCCTTGTGCCGTTGGGAGAGCAGTACTTC. The V call is TRBV11-1, the J call TRBJ2-7; a weak D match, TRBD2 (5 bases). This CDR3 contains 16 residues. The germline V and J ends were trimmed by 6 bases and 7 bases, with 25 bases remaining between them. Germline assignment: CDR1 SGHAT and CDR2 FQDESV (reference sequence).

V is TRBV7-9 and J is TRBJ2-7; D is unresolved. The V end was cut by 5 bases, the J end by 0 bases, with 8 bases between. Germline CDR1 reads SEHNR; CDR2 reads FQNEAQ (reference sequence). The CDR3 length is 13 residues. CDR3 loop: CASSDTSSYEQYF. The CDR3 region has the DNA TGTGCCAGCAGCGACACGAGCTCCTACGAGCAGTACTTC.

This chain connects TRBV7-9 to TRBJ2-7, with 7 nucleotides matching TRBD1. This CDR3 comprises 14 residues. J was trimmed by 3 bases and V by 2 bases; bases with no gene match: 4. Germline CDR1 is SEHNR and CDR2 is FQNEAQ (reference sequence). In DNA, the CDR3 is TGTGCCAGCAGCTTATTAGGGGGCGGCTACGAGCAGTACTTC. Protein sequence: CASSLLGGGYEQYF. Full variable domain (missing parts from reference TRBV7-9 and TRBJ2-7): DTGVSQNPRHKITKRGQNVTFRCDPISEHNRLYWYRQTLGQGPEFLTYFQNEAQLEKSRLLSDRFSAERPKGSFSTLEIQRTEQGDSAMYLCASSLLGGGYEQYFGPGTRLTVT.

CDR3 amino acids: CASSLGSSDQPQHF. The CDR3 region has the DNA TGTGCCAGCAGCTTAGGGTCCAGTGATCAGCCCCAGCATTTT. V and J are TRBV7-2 and TRBJ1-5; D call uncertain. Germline CDR1 and CDR2: SGHTA and FQGNSA. The CDR3 consists of 14 residues. Deletions cut 1 base from V and 5 bases from J, with 9 bases between.

This rearrangement joins TRBV19 to TRBJ2-3; maybe TRBD1 (5 bases). V shed 5 bases and J shed 2 bases, with 17 bases lying between them. This CDR3 region has 16 residues. Germline V gene data show CDR1 as LNHDA and CDR2 as SQIVND (reference sequence). The DNA for the CDR3 is TGTGCCAGTAGTTCGACAGAACGTATCCTCACAGATACGCAGTATTTT. This encodes CASSSTERILTDTQYF.

This chain connects TRBV2 to TRBJ1-1; maybe TRBD1 (5 bases). The V and J ends lost 1 base and 6 bases respectively, with 9 bases between them. CDR1 and CDR2 (germline): SNHLY, FYNNEI. There are 13 residues in the CDR3. The CDR3 is CASSEGRVSEAFF. CDR3 nucleotides: TGTGCCAGCAGTGAAGGCAGGGTCTCTGAAGCTTTCTTT.

This clonotype was seen at least ten times. CDR3 residues: CATQRGPNEQFF. As DNA, the CDR3 is TGTGCCACCCAGCGGGGGCCCAATGAGCAGTTCTTC. The chain has TRBV2 and TRBJ2-1; 8 nucleotides line up with TRBD2. Germline assignment: CDR1 SNHLY and CDR2 FYNNEI. V was pared by 10 bases and J by 6 bases, with 5 bases of the junction left unmatched. The CDR3 loop spans 12 amino acids.

V is TRBV20-1 and J is TRBJ2-5; D is possibly TRBD2 (5 bases). Germline V lookup: CDR1 DFQATT, CDR2 SNEGSKA (reference sequence). Trimming removed 1 base at V and 5 bases at J, with 14 bases between. The CDR3 has 14 residues. As DNA, the CDR3 is TGCAGTGCTAGAGCGGGGAGCCCCCGGGAGACCCAGTACTTC. It codes for CSARAGSPRETQYF.

The chain couples TRBV5-5 to TRBJ2-7, with 8 bases fitting TRBD2. Germline assignment: CDR1 SGHKS and CDR2 YYEKEE (reference sequence). The V and J ends lost 3 bases and 0 bases, in that order; junction bases with no gene match: 8. This CDR3 comprises 16 residues. The CDR3 DNA follows: TGTGCCAGCAGCTGGACGAAGCGGGGGAACTCCTACGAGCAGTACTTC. It codes for CASSWTKRGNSYEQYF.

V is TRBV7-9 and J is TRBJ1-1; a possible D gene is TRBD1 (5 bases). The germline V and J ends were trimmed by 1 base and 8 bases, with 11 bases remaining between them. Germline V gene lookup returns CDR1 SEHNR and CDR2 FQNEAQ (reference sequence). CDR3 length: 13 residues. The CDR3 protein is CASSLGFGGEAFF. The CDR3 coding sequence is TGTGCCAGCAGCTTAGGTTTTGGGGGAGAAGCTTTCTTT.

The chain recombines TRBV29-1 with TRBJ1-1; 11 nucleotides line up with TRBD1. The CDR3 is made up of 13 amino acids. CDR1 is SQVTM, CDR2 ANQGSEA, per germline. After removal of 5 bases from V and 7 bases from J, the junction contained 6 bases not matched to a gene. CDR3 nucleotides: TGCAGCGTTAGGGACAGGGGGGCGAGTGAAGCTTTCTTT. As protein: CSVRDRGASEAFF.

The chain uses TRBV11-1 and TRBJ2-3; a possible D gene is TRBD1 (6 bases). From germline, CDR1 is SGHAT and CDR2 FQDESV (reference sequence). The CDR3 extends over 17 amino acids. The germline V and J ends were trimmed by 2 bases and 4 bases, with 19 bases remaining between them. The CDR3 protein is CASSLPLSRGSADTQYF. In DNA, the CDR3 is TGTGCCAGCAGCTTACCCCTATCTAGGGGGTCCGCAGATACGCAGTATTTT.

The chain couples TRBV11-1 to TRBJ2-7; TRBD1 aligns across 8 bases. The V gene end was trimmed by 4 bases and the J gene end by 9 bases; junction bases not matched to a gene: 17. CDR1 SGHAT and CDR2 FQDESV come from the germline V gene (reference sequence). The CDR3 length is 16 residues. Written as DNA, the CDR3 is TGTGCCAGCAGCTCGTTCCAGGGGGCCGGGTTCCGGGGGCAGTACTTC. Translating it yields CASSSFQGAGFRGQYF.